This T cell receptor (beta chain) is drawn from a study of blood T cell repertoires in COVID-19. Across the study: Collection of acute and convalescent COVID-19 samples took place in the United States, Italy and Spain.

Per the original data handling: Scientists estimated how many nucleated cells there were by amplifying reference gene primers. Using immunoSEQ multiplex PCR, the repertoire was profiled, and TCRdb retains in-frame clones only, with some absent. From that table come the V and J calls and clone size; the DNA was used to work out D and trimming. The sample records some 160,000 clones, around four fifths being singletons. In Cohort 3, a recovered donor had either two negative PCRs, clearance, or symptom resolution. This TCR was recovered from a woman aged 40 to 49 who had recovered from COVID-19. Sequenced material: PBMCs or T cells enriched from blood (not recorded which).

The CDR3 reads CATSRIWQKNTEAFF. CDR3 DNA: TGTGCCACCAGTAGAATTTGGCAGAAGAACACTGAAGCTTTCTTT. This sequence joins TRBV15 and TRBJ1-1, with D unclear. Germline V lookup: CDR1 LNHNV, CDR2 YYDKDF (reference sequence). V gave up 6 bases and J gave up 1 base, with 15 bases separating them. The CDR3 has 15 residues.